This T cell receptor (beta chain) was observed in a study of cytomegalovirus exposure and HLA in healthy donors. As for the study in general: The 90 to 150 validation repertoires matched the 500 to 750 first-cohort repertoires in platform, a later analysis reported.

The table came from immunoSEQ multiplex PCR; TCRdb's copy has only in-frame clones and leaves some out. This table has roughly 180,000 clones, around nine tenths appearing once. As concerns this clone: The antigen remains unidentified.

Study results and limitations: There were some public TCRs occurring in many donors, but most TCR sequences were rare.

Germline V CDR1 and CDR2: SNHLY, FYNNEI. The CDR3 is made up of 14 amino acids. V was shortened by 7 bases and J by 8 bases, with 17 bases between the two germline ends. This clonotype originated in a man aged 25-45 years in good health and CMV-seropositive. V and J are TRBV2 and TRBJ1-4; D remains unclear. The sequenced sample consisted of PBMCs. Here the CDR3 reads CASNTLGFGEKLFF. In nucleotides, the CDR3 is TGTGCCAGCAACACACTGGGGTTCGGCGAAAAACTGTTTTTT.